These 30 T cell receptor beta chains originate from one sample sequenced in a study of neurological immune-mediated disorders. One entry per CDR3 protein, called by TCRdb with MiXCR from the 5' RACE reads. The table lists 69,000 or so distinct CDR3 sequences, 4.5% to 6% of them singletons, with 2% to 2.5% in the top ten. The sequenced material came from PBMCs. Every receptor here comes from a woman aged 70-85 years with multiple sclerosis.

This clonotype appeared many times. The chain uses TRBV12-3 or TRBV12-4 and TRBJ1-1; no firm D call. The CDR3 spans 11 residues. The V gene lost 7 bases and the J gene lost 7 bases, with 10 bases spanning the gap. The CDR3 is CASNTRGEAFF. In DNA, the CDR3 is TGTGCCAGCAACACTCGGGGTGAAGCTTTCTTT.

V usage is TRBV4-3 and J usage is TRBJ2-1, with D perhaps TRBD2 (6 bases). V gave up 0 bases and J gave up 10 bases, with 22 bases separating them. The CDR3 runs 17 residues. In germline, CDR1 is LGHNA, CDR2 YSLEER. CDR3 nucleotides: TGCGCCAGCAGCCAAGATCTAGGAGGGCCGGGGATTGGGGAGCAGTTCTTC. Translating gives CASSQDLGGPGIGEQFF.

This clonotype has a count of ten or more. The chain is built from TRBV10-3 and TRBJ2-1; 9 bases match TRBD1. V dropped 4 bases and J dropped 8; count of bases not matched to a gene: 12. There are 16 residues in the CDR3. CDR1 is ENHRY, CDR2 SYGVKD, per germline. CDR3 DNA: TGTGCCATCAGTGCCCAATCGGGACAGGGTGGCGATGAGCAGTTCTTC. Translation: CAISAQSGQGGDEQFF.

This chain connects TRBV20-1 to TRBJ2-1, with a possible D match to TRBD1 (6 bases). The CDR3 is made up of 13 amino acids. Germline lookup yields CDR1 DFQATT and CDR2 SNEGSKA (reference sequence). V was cut by 2 bases and J by 6 bases, with 11 bases left in between. The CDR3 sequence is CSARRTDGNEQFF. DNA of the CDR3: TGCAGTGCTAGAAGGACAGACGGCAATGAGCAGTTCTTC.

This clonotype was counted at least ten times. This chain links TRBV6-5 with TRBJ1-1; D uncertain. The germline V and J ends were trimmed by 0 bases and 5 bases, with 13 bases remaining between them. The CDR3 spans 15 residues. Per the germline V gene, CDR1 is MNHEY and CDR2 is SVGAGI. CDR3 in amino acids: CASSYSKKGGTEAFF. The DNA of the CDR3 is TGTGCCAGCAGTTACTCGAAAAAGGGAGGTACTGAAGCTTTCTTT.

Only a few counts were recorded for this clonotype. V usage is TRBV5-1 and J usage is TRBJ2-1; no clear D. V lost 3 bases and J lost 6, with 7 bases in between. CDR3 length: 12 residues. From germline, CDR1 is SGHRS and CDR2 YFSETQ. In DNA form, the CDR3 reads TGCGCCAGCAGCTGGAATCTCAATGAGCAGTTCTTC. Translation: CASSWNLNEQFF.

This clonotype has a count of ten or more. The chain links TRBV20-1 to TRBJ1-5, with a possible D match to TRBD1 (6 bases). CDR1 is DFQATT and CDR2 is SNEGSKA in the germline V gene (reference sequence). Trimming shortened V by 0 bases and J by 5 bases, and 11 bases separated the two germline ends. CDR3 length: 14 residues. The CDR3 region has the DNA TGCAGTGCTAGAGAAGGGGGGAGGGATCAGCCCCAGCATTTT. This sequence encodes CSAREGGRDQPQHF.

This clonotype came up many times. This rearrangement joins TRBV20-1 to TRBJ2-2; 7 positions match TRBD1. V shed 5 bases and J 2 bases; nucleotides not matched to a gene: 11. The CDR3 is 16 residues long. CDR1 is DFQATT, CDR2 SNEGSKA, per germline (reference sequence). In DNA form, the CDR3 reads TGCAGTGCTTGTCCCCCGGGACAGCGAAACACCGGGGAGCTGTTTTTT. Protein sequence: CSACPPGQRNTGELFF.

The table lists this clonotype with many counts. The J gene is TRBJ2-7, the V gene TRBV5-1; 8 bases map to TRBD2. In germline, CDR1 is SGHRS, CDR2 YFSETQ. CDR3 size: 14 residues. The J segment lost 2 bases and the V segment lost 2 bases, leaving 3 bases of the junction unmatched. CDR3 DNA sequence: TGCGCCAGCAGCTTTACTAGCGGAACCTACGAGCAGTACTTC. Translation: CASSFTSGTYEQYF.

In its sample, this clonotype was seen many times. The chain carries TRBV7-8 and TRBJ2-5; D remains unclear. The CDR3 extends over 12 amino acids. Trimming cost V 3 bases and J 5 bases, with 7 bases left between them. Per germline, CDR1 SGHVS and CDR2 FQNEAQ. The CDR3 loop reads CASSFLGETQYF. The CDR3, as DNA: TGTGCCAGCAGCTTCTTAGGGGAGACCCAGTACTTC.

At least ten counts were recorded for this clonotype. The CDR3 coding sequence is TGCAGTGCTAGAGGGTTACAAGGGCCCCCGGATACGCAGTATTTT. Translating gives CSARGLQGPPDTQYF. This chain links TRBV20-1 with TRBJ2-3; D remains unclear. The V and J ends lost 1 base and 6 bases respectively, with 17 bases between them. The germline V gene encodes CDR1 DFQATT and CDR2 SNEGSKA (reference sequence). This CDR3 is built from 15 residues.

This clonotype was observed many times. The chain carries TRBV20-1 and TRBJ2-5, with D uncertain. Trimming shortened V by 3 bases and J by 1 base, and 12 bases separated the two germline ends. Germline values: CDR1 DFQATT, CDR2 SNEGSKA (reference sequence). The CDR3 is 14 residues long. CDR3 amino acids: CSASGSSRQETQYF. CDR3 coding DNA: TGCAGTGCTAGTGGGTCATCTCGCCAAGAGACCCAGTACTTC.

This clonotype showed up many times. The V gene is TRBV20-1, the J gene TRBJ2-1; D unclear. V dropped 1 base and J dropped 10 bases, with 8 bases sitting between them. The CDR3 is 11 residues long. Per germline, CDR1 DFQATT and CDR2 SNEGSKA (reference sequence). The CDR3 is CSARAPLEQFF. The CDR3 DNA is TGCAGTGCTAGAGCCCCCTTAGAGCAGTTCTTC.

A remark on this clonotype: Since a much larger clone is just one base distant, this may be a read error. The V call is TRBV20-1, the J call TRBJ1-1; D perhaps matches TRBD1 (5 bases). The V and J ends lost 7 bases and 0 bases respectively, with 18 bases between them. Per the germline V gene, CDR1 is DFQATT and CDR2 is SNEGSKA (reference sequence). The length of the CDR3 is 15 residues. The CDR3: CSVIRAGSMNTEAFF. The CDR3 nucleotides read TGCAGTGTTATTCGAGCAGGGTCCATGAACACTGAAGCTTTCTTT.

This clonotype was seen only a few times. The V and J genes are TRBV7-2 and TRBJ1-2; unclear D gene. The V end was cut by 5 bases, the J end by 1 base, with 8 bases between. This CDR3 comprises 13 residues. The germline V gene has CDR1 SGHTA and CDR2 FQGNSA. As DNA, the CDR3 is TGTGCCAGCAGCCCGCAAAGTAACTATGGCTACACCTTC. Protein product: CASSPQSNYGYTF.

This clonotype was counted ten times or more. This sequence joins TRBV4-3 and TRBJ2-7; 13 bases line up with TRBD2. Germline V CDR1 and CDR2: LGHNA, YSLEER. CDR3 length: 15 amino acids. The junction had 2 bases not matched to a gene; V was cut back by 4 bases and J by 2 bases. CDR3 nucleotides: TGCGCCAGCAGCCGCGGGACTAGCGGGACCTACGAGCAGTACTTC. This gives the protein CASSRGTSGTYEQYF.

There are many counts of this clonotype. This chain uses TRBV20-1 with TRBJ2-5, with TRBD1 matching over 7 bases. The CDR3 spans 15 residues. Germline V lookup: CDR1 DFQATT, CDR2 SNEGSKA (reference sequence). The junction had 7 bases not matched to a gene; V was cut back by 0 bases and J by 3 bases. The CDR3 DNA follows: TGCAGTGCTAGAGAGCTATTGACAGGGAAAGAGACCCAGTACTTC. Protein: CSARELLTGKETQYF.

The chain uses TRBV7-2 and TRBJ1-1; tentative D call: TRBD1 (6 bases). Trimming cost V 5 bases and J 1 base, with 14 bases left between them. Germline assignment: CDR1 SGHTA and CDR2 FQGNSA. This CDR3 region has 15 residues. In DNA form, the CDR3 reads TGTGCCAGCAGCCCCGGGGGGCGAACGAACACTGAAGCTTTCTTT. Encoded protein: CASSPGGRTNTEAFF.

This clonotype was seen many times. This sequence joins TRBV6-6 and TRBJ2-3; D may be TRBD2 (7 bases). CDR3 length equals 16 residues. The germline gives CDR1 MNHNY, CDR2 SVGAGI (reference sequence). Trimming took off 0 bases at V and 2 bases at J, with 12 bases between the two ends. Here the CDR3 DNA reads TGTGCCAGCAGTTACTCCCCGGGGGGCCTCACAGATACGCAGTATTTT. Protein: CASSYSPGGLTDTQYF.

This clonotype was seen ten or more times. This chain connects TRBV7-2 to TRBJ1-2, with TRBD1 matching over 7 bases. The CDR3 loop spans 14 amino acids. Trimming removed 1 base from V and 7 bases from J; junction bases left unmatched: 6. Germline V lookup: CDR1 SGHTA, CDR2 FQGNSA. The CDR3 bases are TGTGCCAGCAGCTTAGGCCGACAGGGTCCTGGCTACACCTTC. Its protein product is CASSLGRQGPGYTF. Full variable domain (missing parts from reference TRBV7-2 and TRBJ1-2): GAGVSQSPSNKVTEKGKDVELRCDPISGHTALYWYRQSLGQGLEFLIYFQGNSAPDKSGLPSDRFSAERTGGSVSTLTIQRTQQEDSAVYLCASSLGRQGPGYTFGSGTRLTVV.

Only a few counts were recorded for this clonotype. The chain combines TRBV27 with TRBJ1-6; 8 nucleotides line up with TRBD1. The CDR3 is made up of 17 amino acids. The germline V gene encodes CDR1 MNHEY and CDR2 SMNVEV (reference sequence). After removal of 5 bases from V and 6 bases from J, the junction contained 12 bases not matched to a gene. CDR3 amino acids: CASSIRSDRVVNSPLHF. For the CDR3, the DNA is TGTGCCAGCAGTATAAGATCGGACAGGGTTGTTAATTCACCCCTCCACTTT.

This clonotype came up many times. The chain couples TRBV7-2 to TRBJ1-1; D unresolved. Trimming removed 1 base from V and 6 bases from J, with 12 bases in between. The CDR3 runs to 14 residues. Germline V gene data show CDR1 as SGHTA and CDR2 as FQGNSA. The CDR3 DNA follows: TGTGCCAGCAGCTTAGGTTCCCTTCTGTCTGAAGCTTTCTTT. Protein sequence: CASSLGSLLSEAFF.

This clonotype has only a few counts. This chain links TRBV6-5 with TRBJ1-1, with D possibly being TRBD1 (5 bases). This CDR3 has 13 amino acids. Per the germline V gene, CDR1 is MNHEY and CDR2 is SVGAGI. Trimming pared 0 bases from V and 6 bases from J, leaving 8 bases between. The DNA for the CDR3 is TGTGCCAGCAGTTACTCGCTGGGGGCTGAAGCTTTCTTT. It yields the protein CASSYSLGAEAFF.

There are a few counts of this clonotype. This sequence joins TRBV15 and TRBJ1-4; tentative D call: TRBD1 (6 bases). V dropped 0 bases and J dropped 8 bases, with 16 bases sitting between them. CDR1 and CDR2 (germline): LNHNV, YYDKDF (reference sequence). This CDR3 has 16 residues. This chain's CDR3 is CATSRDWGGGGEKLFF. The DNA for the CDR3 is TGTGCCACCAGCAGAGATTGGGGGGGCGGCGGAGAAAAACTGTTTTTT.

Ten or more counts support this clonotype. The chain employs TRBV5-5 and TRBJ1-4; D uncertain. Germline CDR1 is SGHKS and CDR2 is YYEKEE (reference sequence). The CDR3 has 16 residues. V was cut by 1 base and J by 0 bases, with 10 bases left in between. CDR3 protein: CASSLRRAATNEKLFF. The CDR3 DNA reads TGTGCCAGCAGCTTGCGGAGGGCGGCAACTAATGAAAAACTGTTTTTT. Full variable domain (rest looked up from reference TRBV5-5 and TRBJ1-4): DAGVTQSPTHLIKTRGQQVTLRCSPISGHKSVSWYQQVLGQGPQFIFQYYEKEERGRGNFPDRFSARQFPNYSSELNVNALLLGDSALYLCASSLRRAATNEKLFFGSGTQLSVL.

This clonotype came up many times. Here the CDR3 DNA reads TGTGCCATCAGTGAGCGGGACACAAATGAGCAGTTCTTC. Its protein product is CAISERDTNEQFF. The gene calls are TRBV10-3 and TRBJ2-1; perhaps TRBD1 as D (6 bases). The CDR3 is 13 residues long. V was pared by 2 bases and J by 7 bases, with 9 bases between. CDR1 is ENHRY and CDR2 is SYGVKD in the germline V gene.

In its sample, this clonotype was seen many times. The chain recombines TRBV29-1 with TRBJ2-2; D not resolved. The length of the CDR3 is 13 residues. CDR1 is SQVTM and CDR2 is ANQGSEA in the germline V gene. Trimming took 7 bases from V and 4 from J, leaving 13 bases between them. CDR3 nucleotide sequence: TGCAGCGCCGGCTGGGCAGCCACCGGGGAGCTGTTTTTT. It yields the protein CSAGWAATGELFF.

This clonotype was picked up many times. The chain joins TRBV29-1 to TRBJ2-7, with 9 bases aligning to TRBD2. This CDR3 has 16 residues. From germline, CDR1 is SQVTM and CDR2 ANQGSEA. V shed 2 bases, J shed 2 bases, and the junction held 10 bases outside the gene matches. In nucleotides, the CDR3 is TGCAGCGTTGAATTCGAACTAGCGGGCTTAGCCTACGAGCAGTACTTC. Protein sequence: CSVEFELAGLAYEQYF.

At least ten counts were recorded for this clonotype. The chain employs TRBV7-9 and TRBJ1-5, with unresolved D. Trimming removed 0 bases at V and 7 bases at J, with 13 bases between. CDR3 length: 15 residues. CDR1 and CDR2 (germline): SEHNR, FQNEAQ (reference sequence). CDR3 sequence: CASSLAGAQAQPQHF. DNA for the CDR3: TGTGCCAGCAGCTTAGCGGGCGCTCAGGCCCAGCCCCAGCATTTT.

In its sample, this clonotype was seen many times. The CDR3 loop is CSARDRGVNTDTQYF. For the CDR3, the DNA is TGCAGTGCTAGAGACCGGGGGGTCAACACAGATACGCAGTATTTT. The chain employs TRBV20-1 and TRBJ2-3, with 7 positions matching TRBD2. CDR1 is DFQATT and CDR2 is SNEGSKA in the germline V gene (reference sequence). The CDR3 length is 15 residues. V was pared by 0 bases and J by 2 bases, with 5 bases of the junction left unmatched.